This T cell receptor (beta chain) was identified during a study of T-cell reconstitution after alpha-beta-depleted transplantation in children. After removal of 5 bases from V and 7 bases from J, the junction contained 4 bases not matched to a gene. The CDR3 totals 14 residues. From germline, CDR1 is KGHDR and CDR2 SFDVKD. Unique molecular identifiers were incorporated when the TCRbeta library was constructed. Each CDR3 protein gets one entry after TCRdb re-called the PCR reads with MiXCR. The table includes around 680,000 distinct CDR3 sequences, approximately 16% detected once. This clonotype was observed a handful of times.

This TCR came from a human donor who donated a stem cell graft to a child with acute myeloid leukemia. The sample here was PBMCs from the stem cell graft donor, taken from the stem cell graft. This chain connects TRBV24-1 to TRBJ2-1; TRBD2 aligns across 10 bases. This chain's CDR3 is CATSAAGGRNEQFF. CDR3 coding DNA: TGTGCCACCAGTGCAGCGGGGGGGAGGAATGAGCAGTTCTTC.